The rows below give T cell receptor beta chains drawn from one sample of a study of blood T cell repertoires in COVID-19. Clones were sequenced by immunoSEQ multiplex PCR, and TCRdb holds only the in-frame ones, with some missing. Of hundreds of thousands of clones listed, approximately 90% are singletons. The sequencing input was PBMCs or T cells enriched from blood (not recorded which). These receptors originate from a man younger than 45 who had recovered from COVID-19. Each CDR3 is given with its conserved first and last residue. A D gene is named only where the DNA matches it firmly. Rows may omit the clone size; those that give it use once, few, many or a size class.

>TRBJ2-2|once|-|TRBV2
TGTGCCAGCAGCCTCGGTTCGGGGTTCGGCGGGGAGCTGTTTTTT
CASSLGSGFGGELFF
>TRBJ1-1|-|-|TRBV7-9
TGTGCCAGCAGCACACACGGGAGGTGGGGGCACCTAGGAATGAACACTGAAGCTTTCTTT
CASSTHGRWGHLGMNTEAFF
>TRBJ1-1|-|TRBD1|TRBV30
TGTGCCTGGGTATCCCGGGACAGGTTAGACACTGAAGCTTTCTTT
CAWVSRDRLDTEAFF
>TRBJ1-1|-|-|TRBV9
TGTGCCAGCAGCGTAGAACAGAATATGAACACTGAAGCTTTCTTT
CASSVEQNMNTEAFF
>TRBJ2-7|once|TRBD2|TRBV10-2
TGCGCCAGCAGCTTTAGCGGGGGGGCTTCCTACGAGCAGTACTTC
CASSFSGGASYEQYF
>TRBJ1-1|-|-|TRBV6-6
TGTGCCAGCAGTTACTCGCTACAGACGAACACTGAAGCTTTCTTT
CASSYSLQTNTEAFF
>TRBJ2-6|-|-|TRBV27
TGTGCCAGCAGTTTAGGTTCCAGGGGTACTTCTGGGGCCAACGTCCTGACTTTC
CASSLGSRGTSGANVLTF
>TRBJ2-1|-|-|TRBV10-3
TGTGCCATCAGTGGTCGCTCTAGCGATGGCCACAATGAGCAGTTCTTC
CAISGRSSDGHNEQFF
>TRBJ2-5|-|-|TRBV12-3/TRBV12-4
TGTGCCAGCACCGCGTACCAAGAGACCCAGTACTTC
CASTAYQETQYF
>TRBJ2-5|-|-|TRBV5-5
TGTGCCAGCAGCTTGTTTAGTATTCAAGAGACCCAGTACTTC
CASSLFSIQETQYF
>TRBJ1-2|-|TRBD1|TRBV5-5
TGTGCCAGCAGCTTGTCGACAGGGATTTTGTATGGCTACACCTTC
CASSLSTGILYGYTF
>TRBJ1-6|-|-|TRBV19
TGTGCCAGTAGTATAAGAGAGTCCCTGAATTCACCCCTCCACTTT
CASSIRESLNSPLHF
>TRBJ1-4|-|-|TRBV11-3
TGTGCCAGCAGCGAACACCCGGGAGAAAAACTGTTTTTT
CASSEHPGEKLFF
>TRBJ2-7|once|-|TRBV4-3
TGCGCCAGCAGCCAAGACGTCCAGGACGAGCAGTACTTC
CASSQDVQDEQYF
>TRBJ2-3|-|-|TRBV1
TGCATCGCAACCCGAAGCGGGAGAGGGACAGATACGCAGTATTTT
CIATRSGRGTDTQYF
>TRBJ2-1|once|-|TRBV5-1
TGCGCCAGCAGCCCAGGGACACTCCAATACCCTCAGTACCTCTCCTACAATGAGCAGTTCTTC
CASSPGTLQYPQYLSYNEQFF
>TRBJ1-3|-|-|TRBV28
TGTGCCAGCAGCCCACCGGGGGATTACTCTGGAAACACCATATATTTT
CASSPPGDYSGNTIYF
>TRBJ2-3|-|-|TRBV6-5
TGTGCCAGCAGTTACTCACAAACCCCTGGAGATACGCAGTATTTT
CASSYSQTPGDTQYF
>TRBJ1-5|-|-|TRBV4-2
TGTGCCAGCAGCCAAGAACCCGGTTGGAGCAATCAGCCCCAGCATTTT
CASSQEPGWSNQPQHF
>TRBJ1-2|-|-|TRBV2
TGTGCCAGCAGTGACAAGGGGATGACAGGTGCCTATGGCTACACCTTC
CASSDKGMTGAYGYTF
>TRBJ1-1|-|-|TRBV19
TGTGCCAGTAGCCAGTCAAGGGGGACTGAAGCTTTCTTT
CASSQSRGTEAFF
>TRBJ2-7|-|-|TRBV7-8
TGTGCCAGCAGCCTAGGAGAGCCGGGGACATCTAGCTACGAGCAGTACTTC
CASSLGEPGTSSYEQYF
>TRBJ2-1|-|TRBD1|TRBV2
TGTGCCAGCAGGGAGTCGACAGGGACCGATGAGCAGTTCTTC
CASRESTGTDEQFF
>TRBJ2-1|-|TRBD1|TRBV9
TGTGCCAGCAGCGTAGTGCCTCAGGGGGCGGCCTACAATGAGCAGTTCTTC
CASSVVPQGAAYNEQFF
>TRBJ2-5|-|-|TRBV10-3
TGTGCCATCACACACCTAGCTCAAGAGACCCAGTACTTC
CAITHLAQETQYF
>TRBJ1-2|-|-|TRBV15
TGTGCCACCAGCAGAGATGGGAAGGGAGTAGCTAACTATGGCTACACCTTC
CATSRDGKGVANYGYTF
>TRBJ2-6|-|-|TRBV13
TGTGCCAGCAGCCTAGGTCGGTCTGGGGCCAACGTCCTGACTTTC
CASSLGRSGANVLTF
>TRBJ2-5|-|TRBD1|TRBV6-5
TGTGCCAGCAGCTGGACAGGGGAAGAGACCCAGTACTTC
CASSWTGEETQYF
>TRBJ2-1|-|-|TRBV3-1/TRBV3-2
TGTGCCAGCAGCCCCCTGGAGGAATACAATGAGCAGTTCTTC
CASSPLEEYNEQFF
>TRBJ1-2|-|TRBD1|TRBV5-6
TGTGCCAGCACCCCCTTGGACAGGGAACTTAATGGCTACACCTTC
CASTPLDRELNGYTF
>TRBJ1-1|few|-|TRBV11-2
TGTGCCAGCAGCTTTACGGGGAGGGACACTGAAGCTTTCTTT
CASSFTGRDTEAFF
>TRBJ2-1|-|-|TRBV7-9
TGTGCCAGCAGCTTTGACCCTGGGGGGGAGCAGTTCTTC
CASSFDPGGEQFF
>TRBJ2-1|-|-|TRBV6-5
TGTGCCAGCAGTTATACTAGCCACAATGAGCAGTTCTTC
CASSYTSHNEQFF
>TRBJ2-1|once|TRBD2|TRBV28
TGTGCCAGCAGTGACGGACTATTCGGTAGCGGGAGTTGGAATGAGCAGTTCTTC
CASSDGLFGSGSWNEQFF
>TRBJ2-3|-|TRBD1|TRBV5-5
TGTGCCAGCAGCTACGGACAGGGCACAGATACGCAGTATTTT
CASSYGQGTDTQYF
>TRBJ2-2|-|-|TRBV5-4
TGTGCCAGCAGCCCTGGAGGAACGGTCACCGGGGAGCTGTTTTTT
CASSPGGTVTGELFF
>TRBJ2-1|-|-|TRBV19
TGTGCCAGTAGTATGACGGGGAATGAGCAGTTCTTC
CASSMTGNEQFF
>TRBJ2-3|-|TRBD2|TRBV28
TGTGCCAGCAGTATGCGGGAGGTCGGCACAGATACGCAGTATTTT
CASSMREVGTDTQYF
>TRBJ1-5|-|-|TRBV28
TGTGCCAGCAGTTTATTATCGGGGGGCGCGTGGAGCAATCAGCCCCAGCATTTT
CASSLLSGGAWSNQPQHF
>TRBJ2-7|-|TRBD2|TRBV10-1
TGCGCCAGCAGTGAGGGGACTAGGACGGCGCCCTACGAGCAGTACTTC
CASSEGTRTAPYEQYF
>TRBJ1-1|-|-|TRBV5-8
TGTGCCAGCAGATTAAGGGGCCCGACCGCTGAAGCTTTCTTT
CASRLRGPTAEAFF
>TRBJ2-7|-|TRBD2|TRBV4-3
TGCGCCAGCAGCCAAGAGCCCCCGATTAGCGGGAGTTACGAGCAGTACTTC
CASSQEPPISGSYEQYF
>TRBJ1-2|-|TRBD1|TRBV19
TGTGCCAGTAGTGCACAGGGGGCCTATGGCTACACCTTC
CASSAQGAYGYTF
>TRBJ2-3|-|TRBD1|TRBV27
TGTGCCAGCAGTTTCGAAGGGGGCTTCACAGATACGCAGTATTTT
CASSFEGGFTDTQYF
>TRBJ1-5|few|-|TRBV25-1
TGTGCCAGCAGTGAGAGAGATCCGCGGGACCGCTTTCCGAGCCAGCATTTT
CASSERDPRDRFPSQHF
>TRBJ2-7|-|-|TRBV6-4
TGTGCCACCCTAGTTCTACGTGAGCAGTACTTC
CATLVLREQYF
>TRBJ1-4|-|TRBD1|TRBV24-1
TGTGCCACCAGTGACTCTACAGGGGGCCATAATGAAAAACTGTTTTTT
CATSDSTGGHNEKLFF
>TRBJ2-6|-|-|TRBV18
TGTGCCAGCTCACTAGCTCAGGGGACAAGCTCTGGGGCCAACGTCCTGACTTTC
CASSLAQGTSSGANVLTF
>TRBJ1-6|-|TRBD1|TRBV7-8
TGTGCCAGCAGGATACAGGGGGCAAATAATTCACCCCTCCACTTT
CASRIQGANNSPLHF
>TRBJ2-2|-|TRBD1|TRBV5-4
TGTGCCAGCAGCTTAAAGGACAGGGTTCAGTCCGGGGAGCTGTTTTTT
CASSLKDRVQSGELFF
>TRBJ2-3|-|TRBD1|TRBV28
TGTGCCAGCAGAGGGACAGGCACAGATACGCAGTATTTT
CASRGTGTDTQYF
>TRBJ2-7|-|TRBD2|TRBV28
TGTGCCAGCAGTGTACTAGCGGGGGACTACGAGCAGTACTTC
CASSVLAGDYEQYF
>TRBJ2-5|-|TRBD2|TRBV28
TGTGCCAGCAGTTTTATCCGCCTGACTAGCGGGAGGGAGACCCAGTACTTC
CASSFIRLTSGRETQYF